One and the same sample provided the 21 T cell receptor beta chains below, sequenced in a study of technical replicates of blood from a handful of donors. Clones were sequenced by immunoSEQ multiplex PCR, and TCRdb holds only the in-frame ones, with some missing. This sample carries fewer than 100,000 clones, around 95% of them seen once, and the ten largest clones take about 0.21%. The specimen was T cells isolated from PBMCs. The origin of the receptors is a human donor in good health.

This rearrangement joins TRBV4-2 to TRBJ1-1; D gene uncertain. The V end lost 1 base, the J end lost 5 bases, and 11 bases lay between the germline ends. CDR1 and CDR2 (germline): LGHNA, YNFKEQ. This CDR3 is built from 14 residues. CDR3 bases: TGTGCCAGCAGCCAAGTTGCGGATAAGACTGAAGCTTTCTTT. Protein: CASSQVADKTEAFF.

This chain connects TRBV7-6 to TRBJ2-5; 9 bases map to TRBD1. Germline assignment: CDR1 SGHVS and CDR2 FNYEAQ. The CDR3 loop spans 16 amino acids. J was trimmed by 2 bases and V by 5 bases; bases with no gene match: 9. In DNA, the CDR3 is TGTGCCAGCAGCAAGACCCCGGACAGGGGTCAAGAGACCCAGTACTTC. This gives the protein CASSKTPDRGQETQYF. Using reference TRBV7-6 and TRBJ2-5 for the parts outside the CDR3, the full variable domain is GAGVSQSPRYKVTKRGQDVALRCDPISGHVSLYWYRQALGQGPEFLTYFNYEAQQDKSGLPNDRFSAERPEGSISTLTIQRTEQRDSAMYRCASSKTPDRGQETQYFGPGTRLLVL.

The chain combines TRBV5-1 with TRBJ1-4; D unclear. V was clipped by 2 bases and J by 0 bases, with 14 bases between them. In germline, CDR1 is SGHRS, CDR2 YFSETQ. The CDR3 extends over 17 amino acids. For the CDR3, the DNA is TGCGCCAGCAGCTTTGGCCCGGGAACAGCAACTAATGAAAAACTGTTTTTT. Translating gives CASSFGPGTATNEKLFF.

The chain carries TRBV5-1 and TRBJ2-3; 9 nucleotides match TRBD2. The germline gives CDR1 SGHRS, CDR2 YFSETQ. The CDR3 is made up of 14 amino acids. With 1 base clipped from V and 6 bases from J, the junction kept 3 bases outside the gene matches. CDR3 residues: CASSLRLAGDTQYF. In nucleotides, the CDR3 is TGCGCCAGCAGCTTGAGGCTAGCGGGGGATACGCAGTATTTT.

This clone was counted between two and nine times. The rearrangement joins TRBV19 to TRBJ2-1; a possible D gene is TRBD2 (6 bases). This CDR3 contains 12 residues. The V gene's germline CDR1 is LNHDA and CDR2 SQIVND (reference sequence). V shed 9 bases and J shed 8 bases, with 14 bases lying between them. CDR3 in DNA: TGTGCCAGCGCGGGACCCCTCGATGAGCAGTTCTTC. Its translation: CASAGPLDEQFF. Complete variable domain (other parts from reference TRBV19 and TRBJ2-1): DGGITQSPKYLFRKEGQNVTLSCEQNLNHDAMYWYRQDPGQGLRLIYYSQIVNDFQKGDIAEGYSVSREKKESFPLTVTSAQKNPTAFYLCASAGPLDEQFFGPGTRLTVL.

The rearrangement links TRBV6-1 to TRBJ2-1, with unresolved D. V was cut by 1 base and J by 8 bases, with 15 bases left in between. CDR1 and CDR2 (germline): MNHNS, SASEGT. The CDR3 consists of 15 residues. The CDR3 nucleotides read TGTGCCAGCAGTGAAGAATTCTATAGATACGATGAGCAGTTCTTC. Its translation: CASSEEFYRYDEQFF.

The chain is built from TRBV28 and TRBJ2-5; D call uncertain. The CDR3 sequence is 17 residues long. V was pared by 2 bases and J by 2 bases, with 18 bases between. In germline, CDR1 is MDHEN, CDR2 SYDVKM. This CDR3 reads CASSLLHFTRRQETQYF. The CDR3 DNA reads TGTGCCAGCAGTTTACTTCATTTTACGAGGAGACAAGAGACCCAGTACTTC.

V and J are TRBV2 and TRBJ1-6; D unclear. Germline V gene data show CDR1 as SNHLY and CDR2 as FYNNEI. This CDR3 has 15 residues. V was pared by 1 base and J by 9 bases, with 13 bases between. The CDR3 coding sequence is TGTGCCAGCAGTGAAGACCGCTTGGGAGGTTCACCCCTCCACTTT. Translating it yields CASSEDRLGGSPLHF.

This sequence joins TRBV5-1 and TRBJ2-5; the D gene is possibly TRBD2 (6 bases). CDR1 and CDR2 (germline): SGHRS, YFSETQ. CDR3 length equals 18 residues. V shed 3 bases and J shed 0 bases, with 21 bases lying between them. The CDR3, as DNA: TGCGCCAGCAGCTCGAAAGGGAAACTAGCAGCTCACCAAGAGACCCAGTACTTC. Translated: CASSSKGKLAAHQETQYF. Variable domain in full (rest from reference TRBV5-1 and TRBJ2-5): KAGVTQTPRYLIKTRGQQVTLSCSPISGHRSVSWYQQTPGQGLQFLFEYFSETQRNKGNFPGRFSGRQFSNSRSEMNVSTLELGDSALYLCASSSKGKLAAHQETQYFGPGTRLLVL.

The CDR3 nucleotides are TGTGCCACCAGCAGAGCTAAGACTTCTGGCTATGGCTACACCTTC. This translates into CATSRAKTSGYGYTF. The rearrangement uses TRBV15 and TRBJ1-2; D gene uncertain. This CDR3 has 15 residues. V gave up 1 base and J gave up 4 bases, with 13 bases separating them. Germline CDR1 reads LNHNV; CDR2 reads YYDKDF (reference sequence).

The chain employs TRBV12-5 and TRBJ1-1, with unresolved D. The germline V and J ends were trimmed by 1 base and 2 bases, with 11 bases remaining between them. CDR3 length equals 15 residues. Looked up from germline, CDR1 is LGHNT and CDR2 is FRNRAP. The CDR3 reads CASGLGQAQNTEAFF. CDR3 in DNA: TGTGCTAGTGGTTTGGGGCAGGCACAAAACACTGAAGCTTTCTTT.

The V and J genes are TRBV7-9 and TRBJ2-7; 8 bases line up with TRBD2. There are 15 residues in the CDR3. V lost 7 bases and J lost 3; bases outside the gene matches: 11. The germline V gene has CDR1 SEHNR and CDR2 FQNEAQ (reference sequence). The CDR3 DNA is TGTGCCAGCACCAACCGGGGGGGGACAATCTACGAGCAGTACTTC. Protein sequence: CASTNRGGTIYEQYF.

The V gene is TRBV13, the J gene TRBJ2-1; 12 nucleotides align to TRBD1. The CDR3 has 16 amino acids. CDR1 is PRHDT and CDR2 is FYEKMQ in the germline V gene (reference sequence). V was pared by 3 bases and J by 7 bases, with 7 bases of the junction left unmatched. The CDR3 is CASSLRGTGGRNEQFF. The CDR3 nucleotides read TGTGCCAGCAGCTTGAGGGGGACAGGGGGCCGGAATGAGCAGTTCTTC.

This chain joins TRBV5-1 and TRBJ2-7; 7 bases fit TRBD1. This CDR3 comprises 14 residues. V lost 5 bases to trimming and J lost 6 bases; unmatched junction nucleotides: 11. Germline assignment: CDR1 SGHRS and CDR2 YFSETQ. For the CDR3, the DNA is TGCGCCAGCAGTACGACAGGGTCGGGTGTCGAGCAGTACTTC. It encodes CASSTTGSGVEQYF.

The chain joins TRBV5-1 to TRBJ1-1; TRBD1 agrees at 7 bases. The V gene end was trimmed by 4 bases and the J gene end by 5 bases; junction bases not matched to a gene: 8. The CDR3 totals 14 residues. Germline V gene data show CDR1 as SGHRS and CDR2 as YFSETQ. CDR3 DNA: TGCGCCAGCAGCACGGGACAGCCGGGGACTGAAGCTTTCTTT. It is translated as CASSTGQPGTEAFF.

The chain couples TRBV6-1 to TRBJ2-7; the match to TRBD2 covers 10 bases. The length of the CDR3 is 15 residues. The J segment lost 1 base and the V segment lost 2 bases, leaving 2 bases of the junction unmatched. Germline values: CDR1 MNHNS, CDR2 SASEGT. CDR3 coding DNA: TGTGCCAGCAGTGAACAGCGGGGGGGATCCTACGAGCAGTACTTC. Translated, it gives CASSEQRGGSYEQYF.

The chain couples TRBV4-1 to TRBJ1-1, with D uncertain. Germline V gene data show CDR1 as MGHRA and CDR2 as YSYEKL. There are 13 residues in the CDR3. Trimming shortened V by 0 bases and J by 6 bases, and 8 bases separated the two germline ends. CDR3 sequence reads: CASSQDSGAEAFF. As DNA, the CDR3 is TGCGCCAGCAGCCAAGATTCCGGGGCTGAAGCTTTCTTT.

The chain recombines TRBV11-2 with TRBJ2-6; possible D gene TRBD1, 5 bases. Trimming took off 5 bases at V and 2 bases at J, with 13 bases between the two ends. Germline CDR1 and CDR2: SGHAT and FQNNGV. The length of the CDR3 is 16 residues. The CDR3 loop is CASSPSRTTGANVLTF. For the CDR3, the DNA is TGTGCCAGCAGCCCCTCTCGGACAACTGGGGCCAACGTCCTGACTTTC. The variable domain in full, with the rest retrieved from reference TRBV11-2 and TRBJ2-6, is EAGVAQSPRYKIIEKRQSVAFWCNPISGHATLYWYQQILGQGPKLLIQFQNNGVVDDSQLPKDRFSAERLKGVDSTLKIQPAKLEDSAVYLCASSPSRTTGANVLTFGAGSRLTVL.

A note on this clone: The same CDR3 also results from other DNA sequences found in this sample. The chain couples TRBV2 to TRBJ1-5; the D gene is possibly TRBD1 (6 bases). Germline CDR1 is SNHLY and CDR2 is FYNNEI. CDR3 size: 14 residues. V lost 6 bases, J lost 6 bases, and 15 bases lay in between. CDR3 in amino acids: CASRGAGAFQPQHF. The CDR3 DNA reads TGTGCCAGCAGGGGAGCAGGGGCTTTTCAGCCCCAGCATTTT.

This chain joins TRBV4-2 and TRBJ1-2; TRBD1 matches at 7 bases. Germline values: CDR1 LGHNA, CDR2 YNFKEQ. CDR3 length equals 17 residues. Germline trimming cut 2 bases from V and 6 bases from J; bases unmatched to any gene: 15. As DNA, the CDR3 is TGTGCCAGCAGCCAAACGAATCCAGGGGGTAGTCTGGATGGCTACACCTTC. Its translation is CASSQTNPGGSLDGYTF.

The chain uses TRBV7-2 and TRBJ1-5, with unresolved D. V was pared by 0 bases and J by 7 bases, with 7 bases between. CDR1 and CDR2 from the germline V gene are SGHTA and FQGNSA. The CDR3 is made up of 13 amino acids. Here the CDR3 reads CASSLASGQPQHF. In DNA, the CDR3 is TGTGCCAGCAGCTTAGCGTCGGGGCAGCCCCAGCATTTT.